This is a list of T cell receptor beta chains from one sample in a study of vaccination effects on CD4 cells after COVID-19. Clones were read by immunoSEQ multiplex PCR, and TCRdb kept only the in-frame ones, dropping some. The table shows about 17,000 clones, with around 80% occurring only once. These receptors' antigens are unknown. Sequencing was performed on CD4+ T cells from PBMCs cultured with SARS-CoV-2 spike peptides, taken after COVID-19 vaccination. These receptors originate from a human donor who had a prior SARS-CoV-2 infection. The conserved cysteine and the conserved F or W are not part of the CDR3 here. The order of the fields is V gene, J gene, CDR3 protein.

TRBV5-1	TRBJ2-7	ASSSGTGWAYEQY
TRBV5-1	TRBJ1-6	ASSPDREDSPLH
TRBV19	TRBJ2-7	ASSINPSGSTEQY
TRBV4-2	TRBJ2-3	ASSQDVRTAIRADTQY
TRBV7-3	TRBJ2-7	ASSLRPSGEGPYEQY
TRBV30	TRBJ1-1	AWRLLGITEAF
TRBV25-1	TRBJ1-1	ASSDPGTGDTEAF
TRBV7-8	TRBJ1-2	ASSLGTAYHLGYT
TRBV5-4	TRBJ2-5	ASSLREANQETQY
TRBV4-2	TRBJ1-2	ASSQRQGQGTLGYT
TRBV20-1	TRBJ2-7	SARDGEQY
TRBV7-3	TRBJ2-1	ASSSRFGTSGPNEQF
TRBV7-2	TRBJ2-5	ASSTEVETQY
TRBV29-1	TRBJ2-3	SVEDSLSRATDTQY
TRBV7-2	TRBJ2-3	ASSLNRPPGDTQY
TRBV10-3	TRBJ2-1	AIAANVAGGPFNEQF
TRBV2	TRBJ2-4	ASSERQIGNIQY
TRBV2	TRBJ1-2	ASSGMGARGYT
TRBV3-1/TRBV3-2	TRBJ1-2	ASSQRASGGYT
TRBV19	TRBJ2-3	ATLSADSGTDTQY
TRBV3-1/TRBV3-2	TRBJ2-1	ASSRDSGGSYNEQF
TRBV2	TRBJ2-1	ASSLDRGDDEQF
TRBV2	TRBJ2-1	ASNPRGLAGGDYRAQVHNEQF
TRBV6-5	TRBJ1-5	ASGAGGNSNQPQH
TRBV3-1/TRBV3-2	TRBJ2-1	ASSRGLAGNNEQF
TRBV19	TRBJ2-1	ASSVISGSSYNEQF
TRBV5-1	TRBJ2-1	ASSVLAGTYNEQF
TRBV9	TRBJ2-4	ASSVDGGRENIQY
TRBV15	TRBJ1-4	ATSRPGEREKLF
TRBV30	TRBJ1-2	AWSVGHGGFYGYT
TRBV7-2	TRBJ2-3	ASSLAGDADTQY
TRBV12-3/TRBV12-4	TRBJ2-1	ASSLENEQF
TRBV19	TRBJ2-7	ASSRTISGQGYEQY
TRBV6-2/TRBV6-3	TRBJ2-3	ASSYHPLTMY
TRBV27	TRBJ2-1	ASSFAGLAEYNEQF
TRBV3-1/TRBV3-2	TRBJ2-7	ASSQYRNSYEQY
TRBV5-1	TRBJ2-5	ASSLVLAGGIQETQY
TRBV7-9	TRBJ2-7	ASSLLSGSYEQY